This record covers a single T cell receptor (beta chain). Source study methods: How many nucleated cells were present was estimated from reference gene primer amplification. Here immunoSEQ multiplex PCR was the method, and the copy in TCRdb shows in-frame clones only, minus some. That table supplies the V and J calls and clone size; D and trimming were determined from the DNA. The data contain more than 400,000 clones, 80% to 90% of them singletons. This entry comes from a study of blood T cell repertoires in COVID-19. Overall study: COVID-19 samples collected from the United States, Italy and Spain covered acute and convalescent phases. Nucleic acid was either cDNA or gDNA, and it came from T cells, B-cell-depleted T cells, or PBMCs.

V lost 1 base to trimming and J lost 4 bases; unmatched junction nucleotides: 4. Germline V gene lookup returns CDR1 SGHNT and CDR2 YYREEE (reference sequence). The CDR3 is 15 residues long. The gene calls are TRBV5-4 and TRBJ2-2; 7 bases line up with TRBD1. The sequenced material came from peripheral blood. This clonotype was sampled from a human donor in a cohort sampled during active COVID-19. The CDR3, as DNA: TGTGCCAGCAGCTTGACAGGGGATGCCACCGGGGAGCTGTTTTTT. The encoded protein is CASSLTGDATGELFF.